A selection of T cell receptor beta chains follows, all from one sample in a study of cytomegalovirus exposure and HLA in healthy donors. TCRdb's table, derived via immunoSEQ multiplex PCR, lists solely in-frame clones and lacks some. The data show 85,000 to 120,000 clones, 65% to 80% seen once. Sequenced material: PBMCs. The source is a male donor in good health and CMV-seropositive. CDR3s include the opening cysteine and the closing phenylalanine or tryptophan. Fields, in order: V gene, J gene, CDR3 protein.

TRBV4-1	TRBJ2-3	CASSPLWGPSTDTQYF
TRBV19	TRBJ1-1	CASTPQALWTEAFF
TRBV19	TRBJ1-2	CASRQAPVGYTF
TRBV15	TRBJ2-3	CATSRQATDTQYF
TRBV5-6	TRBJ1-5	CASSLSGFGQPQNF
TRBV19	TRBJ2-5	CASSKDRGETQYF
TRBV28	TRBJ1-2	CASSLFQITYGYTF
TRBV15	TRBJ2-3	CATSQGQTSTDTQYF
TRBV4-3	TRBJ2-1	CASSQELGTRGNEQFF
TRBV5-6	TRBJ2-7	CASSLSGFEQYF
TRBV4-2	TRBJ2-5	CASSQDAGRGWETQYF
TRBV5-1	TRBJ1-4	CASSLDRAFEKLFF
TRBV7-9	TRBJ2-3	CASSLGVTDTQYF
TRBV4-2	TRBJ2-1	CASSQGGGTSYNEQFF
TRBV29-1	TRBJ2-7	CSVGTSGAIYEQYF
TRBV10-3	TRBJ2-2	CAISRGTGDTGELFF
TRBV19	TRBJ2-2	CATQTRDRNTGELFF
TRBV13	TRBJ2-7	CASSAQTAPADGREQYF
TRBV19	TRBJ2-3	CASTSGSVIGTDTQYF
TRBV18	TRBJ2-1	CASSPGDRVNYNEQFF
TRBV4-2	TRBJ2-1	CASSQEGTSGYNEQFF
TRBV28	TRBJ1-2	CASSAPDRGRRGYTF
TRBV5-1	TRBJ2-3	CASSLVAEDTQYF
TRBV10-3	TRBJ1-2	CAIRVGAWGYTF
TRBV19	TRBJ1-6	CASRIGSSYNSPLHF
TRBV18	TRBJ2-7	CASSPLINYEQYF
TRBV19	TRBJ1-2	CASSMGQGNGYTF
TRBV7-8	TRBJ2-7	CASSFGTGNEQYF
TRBV28	TRBJ1-4	CASCQGNNEKLFF
TRBV29-1	TRBJ2-2	CSVVGTAYNTGELFF
TRBV19	TRBJ2-7	CASSIQAHSYEQYF
TRBV28	TRBJ2-1	CASTNPLGGYNEQFF
TRBV5-1	TRBJ1-6	CASSSGTVYNSPLHF
TRBV19	TRBJ1-1	CASSIEAEEAFF
TRBV19	TRBJ1-1	CASSIGDRATEAFF
TRBV7-2	TRBJ2-1	CASSRISGGYNEQFF
TRBV5-1	TRBJ2-6	CASSGLAGANVLTF
TRBV6-4	TRBJ1-4	CASSEIATGNAPATNEKLFF
TRBV11-2	.	CASSLVAGHSSYEQYF
TRBV5-4	TRBJ2-3	CAIPKNKRDRSADTQYF
TRBV10-1	TRBJ1-6	CASSESPREGVFHSPLHF
TRBV5-6	TRBJ1-4	CASSLTGTGGGDEKLFF
TRBV6-5	TRBJ1-5	CAGSYSGVSNQPQHF